Shown below are 3 T cell receptor beta chains from a single sample sequenced in a study of blood T cell repertoires in COVID-19 (dated by TCRdb to 2019 to 2021). Library generation was performed with the immunoSEQ multiplex PCR assay. The immuneACCESS repertoire file appears here via TCRdb, limited to in-frame rearrangements. These files lack a portion of the clones; in checked studies, under half of the deficit traces to unresolved V genes, and the cause of the others is not known. The sample yields 250,000 to 300,000 clones; around 92% were counted once. The ten largest clones capture 2.5% to 3.5% of the sample. Material: PBMCs or T cells enriched from blood (not recorded which). Every receptor here comes from a woman between 45 and 60 years old who had been exposed to COVID-19.

V is TRBV6-1 and J is TRBJ2-7; D might be TRBD1 (6 bases). The V gene lost 4 bases and the J gene lost 1 base, with 17 bases spanning the gap. Germline-derived CDR1 and CDR2 are MNHNS and SASEGT. The CDR3 covers 16 residues. CDR3 coding DNA: TGTGCCAGCAGTGCTCATAGGGACATCCCATCCTACGAGCAGTACTTC. This encodes CASSAHRDIPSYEQYF.

This rearrangement joins TRBV21-1 to TRBJ1-5; the table's D call of TRBD1 was not tested on the DNA. TRBV21-1 is a documented pseudogene. CDR3 size: 18 residues. The CDR3 region has the DNA TGTGCCAGCAGCATCGTGGCAGGTTCGGTATTAGGCAATCAGCCCCAGCATTTT. This sequence encodes CASSIVAGSVLGNQPQHF.

The chain joins TRBV11-2 to TRBJ2-7; D not certain. V lost 2 bases, J lost 4 bases, and 9 bases lay in between. The CDR3 runs to 13 residues. Germline loops: CDR1 SGHAT, CDR2 FQNNGV. The CDR3 sequence: CASSLIRDYEQYF. DNA of the CDR3: TGTGCCAGCAGCTTAATCCGAGATTACGAGCAGTACTTC.